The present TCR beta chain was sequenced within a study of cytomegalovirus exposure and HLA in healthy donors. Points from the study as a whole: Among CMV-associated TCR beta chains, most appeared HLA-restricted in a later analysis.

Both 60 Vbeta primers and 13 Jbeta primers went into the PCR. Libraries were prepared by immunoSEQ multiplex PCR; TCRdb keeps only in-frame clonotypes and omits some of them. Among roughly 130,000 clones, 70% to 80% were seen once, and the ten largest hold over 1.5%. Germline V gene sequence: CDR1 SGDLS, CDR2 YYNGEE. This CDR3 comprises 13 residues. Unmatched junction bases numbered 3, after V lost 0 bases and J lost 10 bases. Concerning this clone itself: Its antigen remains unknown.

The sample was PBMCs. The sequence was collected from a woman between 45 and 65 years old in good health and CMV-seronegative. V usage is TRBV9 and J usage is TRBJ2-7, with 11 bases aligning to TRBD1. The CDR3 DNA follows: TGTGCCAGCAGCGTAGGCGGGACAGGGGGACAGTACTTC. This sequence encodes CASSVGGTGGQYF.